The 25 T cell receptor beta chains below all came from one sample that was sequenced in a study of blood T cell repertoires in COVID-19. Clones were read by immunoSEQ multiplex PCR, and TCRdb kept only the in-frame ones, dropping some. This table holds some 250,000 clones, approximately 80% found once. What was sequenced was peripheral blood. The receptors here all came from a man aged 30 to 39 who had recovered from COVID-19.

This rearrangement joins TRBV9 to TRBJ2-1, with D perhaps TRBD1 (6 bases). The CDR3 spans 13 residues. CDR1 is SGDLS, CDR2 YYNGEE, per germline. Trimming removed 3 bases at V and 8 bases at J, with 12 bases between. The CDR3 sequence: CASSAGTFDEQFF. For the CDR3, the DNA is TGTGCCAGCAGCGCCGGGACATTCGATGAGCAGTTCTTC.

V usage is TRBV7-9 and J usage is TRBJ2-5; tentatively, D is TRBD2 (5 bases). The CDR3 has 15 amino acids. Germline lookup yields CDR1 SEHNR and CDR2 FQNEAQ (reference sequence). V shed 3 bases and J shed 2 bases, with 13 bases lying between them. The CDR3 reads CASSFGLANQETQYF. The CDR3 DNA reads as TGTGCCAGCAGCTTCGGACTCGCCAATCAAGAGACCCAGTACTTC.

The rearrangement links TRBV6-5 to TRBJ2-5; TRBD2 is a possible D gene (6 bases). The CDR3 contains 16 residues. The germline V gene encodes CDR1 MNHEY and CDR2 SVGAGI. The V end was cut by 0 bases, the J end by 2 bases, with 13 bases between. The CDR3 protein is CASSYSAGTGQETQYF. The CDR3 DNA sequence: TGTGCCAGCAGTTACTCAGCCGGGACTGGACAAGAGACCCAGTACTTC.

V is TRBV6-4 and J is TRBJ2-1; maybe TRBD2 (7 bases). This CDR3 is 18 amino acids long. V was clipped by 1 base and J by 7 bases, with 23 bases between them. Germline lookup yields CDR1 MRHNA and CDR2 SNTAGT. CDR3 DNA sequence: TGTGCCAGCAGTGACTGGAATAGGGGGGGGCGGTCGCGGAATGAGCAGTTCTTC. It translates to CASSDWNRGGRSRNEQFF.

The gene calls are TRBV7-9 and TRBJ1-6, with D possibly matching TRBD1 (6 bases). Germline CDR1 SEHNR, CDR2 FQNEAQ (reference sequence). The CDR3 consists of 14 residues. Trimming stripped 11 bases from V and 0 bases from J, with 11 bases between. CDR3 sequence (DNA): TGTGCCGGGGGCGGCGGCTCCTATAATTCACCCCTCCACTTT. This codes for CAGGGGSYNSPLHF.

V is TRBV9 and J is TRBJ2-5; TRBD2 agrees at 8 bases. This CDR3 region has 15 residues. In germline, CDR1 is SGDLS, CDR2 YYNGEE. Losses at the gene ends were 3 bases for V and 5 bases for J; bases not matched to a gene: 9. The CDR3 DNA follows: TGTGCCAGCAGCGGAGGCGGCGGGGGGCGGGAGACCCAGTACTTC. Protein: CASSGGGGGRETQYF.

The rearrangement joins TRBV6-1 to TRBJ1-1; D might be TRBD1 (5 bases). The CDR3 contains 11 residues. The ends were cut back, 8 bases at V and 7 bases at J, with 11 bases in the middle. Germline CDR1 reads MNHNS; CDR2 reads SASEGT. CDR3 in amino acids: CASAVGVEAFF. DNA for the CDR3: TGTGCCAGCGCGGTAGGGGTTGAAGCTTTCTTT.

The chain has TRBV27 and TRBJ2-3; 9 bases agree with TRBD2. Germline CDR1 MNHEY, CDR2 SMNVEV (reference sequence). Germline trimming cut 4 bases from V and 4 bases from J; bases unmatched to any gene: 0. The CDR3 consists of 13 residues. As DNA, the CDR3 is TGTGCCAGCAGTTCTAGCGGGGCAGATACGCAGTATTTT. It encodes CASSSSGADTQYF.

This clone is a singleton in its sample. The J gene is TRBJ2-2, the V gene TRBV5-6; D remains ambiguous. Deletions cut 4 bases from V and 5 bases from J, with 12 bases between. Looked up from germline, CDR1 is SGHDT and CDR2 is YYEEEE. CDR3 length equals 14 residues. Here the CDR3 reads CASSQYYWTGELFF. The CDR3 DNA reads TGTGCCAGCAGCCAATACTACTGGACCGGGGAGCTGTTTTTT.

As DNA, the CDR3 is TGTGCCAGTAACCCGACAGGGAGCTACGGCTATGGCTACACCTTC. This translates into CASNPTGSYGYGYTF. The rearrangement uses TRBV19 and TRBJ1-2; 7 positions match TRBD1. The V gene's germline CDR1 is LNHDA and CDR2 SQIVND (reference sequence). J was trimmed by 4 bases and V by 7 bases; bases with no gene match: 12. The CDR3 runs to 15 residues.

The genes are TRBV12-3 or TRBV12-4 and TRBJ2-2, with D unclear. The V end lost 5 bases, the J end lost 7 bases, and 8 bases lay between the germline ends. The CDR3 runs to 12 residues. As DNA, the CDR3 is TGTGCCAGCAGTCAATCGAGCGGGGAGCTGTTTTTT. The encoded protein is CASSQSSGELFF.

The gene calls are TRBV23-1 and TRBJ1-2; D unresolved. TRBV23-1 is an open reading frame, and its role is uncertain. V lost 1 base, J lost 6 bases, and 21 bases lay in between. The CDR3 totals 17 residues. CDR3 sequence: CASSQFKLTAGPNGYTF. In DNA, the CDR3 is TGCGCCAGCAGTCAATTCAAGCTAACTGCAGGTCCTAATGGCTACACCTTC.

The V and J genes are TRBV28 and TRBJ1-5; unclear D gene. This CDR3 is built from 14 residues. Germline V gene sequence: CDR1 MDHEN, CDR2 SYDVKM. The V gene lost 7 bases and the J gene lost 5 bases, with 15 bases spanning the gap. The CDR3: CASTFTEGHQPQHF. CDR3 DNA: TGTGCCAGCACCTTCACGGAGGGCCATCAGCCCCAGCATTTT.

The chain employs TRBV7-8 and TRBJ1-5; no clear D. CDR1 and CDR2 (germline): SGHVS, FQNEAQ. V was trimmed by 1 base and J by 4 bases, leaving 11 bases between them. This CDR3 comprises 15 residues. CDR3 sequence: CASSLVGGRNQPQHF. DNA for the CDR3: TGTGCCAGCAGCTTAGTTGGAGGACGTAATCAGCCCCAGCATTTT.

The chain links TRBV7-8 to TRBJ2-5; 9 positions match TRBD2. V gave up 7 bases and J gave up 4 bases; unmatched junction bases: 19. The germline V gene has CDR1 SGHVS and CDR2 FQNEAQ. The CDR3 is 18 amino acids. The CDR3 region is CASNELAGAGTSRETQYF. CDR3 bases: TGTGCCAGCAACGAACTGGCGGGAGCCGGGACTAGCCGAGAGACCCAGTACTTC.

The chain employs TRBV2 and TRBJ1-5; 9 bases map to TRBD1. Germline CDR1 and CDR2: SNHLY and FYNNEI. With V trimmed by 10 bases and J by 2 bases, 3 bases remained unmatched. The CDR3 covers 13 residues. The CDR3 bases are TGTGCCAACGGACAGGGGCGCAATCAGCCCCAGCATTTT. Encoded protein: CANGQGRNQPQHF.

This clone was seen only once. This sample includes further DNA sequences coding for the same CDR3. The rearrangement joins TRBV7-2 to TRBJ2-1, with D perhaps TRBD2 (6 bases). The CDR3 loop spans 15 amino acids. Trimming cost V 3 bases and J 0 bases, with 9 bases left between them. In germline, CDR1 is SGHTA, CDR2 FQGNSA. This CDR3 reads CASSLAGSSYNEQFF. The CDR3 region has the DNA TGTGCCAGCAGCTTGGCGGGGAGCTCCTACAATGAGCAGTTCTTC.

This chain connects TRBV18 to TRBJ1-1, with D possibly matching TRBD1 (5 bases). Germline CDR1 reads KGHSH; CDR2 reads LQKENI. Trimming stripped 0 bases from V and 1 base from J, with 9 bases between. This CDR3 has 15 residues. In DNA form, the CDR3 reads TGTGCCAGCTCACCACCGGGGGGAACGAACACTGAAGCTTTCTTT. This encodes CASSPPGGTNTEAFF. Filled out from reference TRBV18 and TRBJ1-1, the complete variable domain reads NAGVMQNPRHLVRRRGQEARLRCSPMKGHSHVYWYRQLPEEGLKFMVYLQKENIIDESGMPKERFSAEFPKEGPSILRIQQVVRGDSAAYFCASSPPGGTNTEAFFGQGTRLTVV.

The CDR3 bases are TGCGCCACACGACGGGAAACGGGAGGGGGCAATGAGCAGTTCTTC. This translates into CATRRETGGGNEQFF. The chain joins TRBV10-2 to TRBJ2-1; 8 nucleotides agree with TRBD2. Germline CDR1 is WSHSY and CDR2 is SAAADI. The length of the CDR3 is 15 residues. The junction had 14 bases not matched to a gene; V was cut back by 10 bases and J by 6 bases.

The genes are TRBV7-6 and TRBJ2-5; D is perhaps TRBD1 (6 bases). Germline V CDR1 and CDR2: SGHVS, FNYEAQ. Trimming removed 5 bases at V and 3 bases at J, with 13 bases between. The CDR3 length is 14 residues. The CDR3 loop is CASSPRTAKETQYF. CDR3 nucleotide sequence: TGTGCCAGCAGCCCAAGGACAGCGAAAGAGACCCAGTACTTC.

The V call is TRBV5-6, the J call TRBJ2-1; 8 bases map to TRBD2. Trimming cost V 3 bases and J 10 bases; bases outside gene matches: 6. Germline V CDR1 and CDR2: SGHDT, YYEEEE. The CDR3 length is 13 residues. CDR3 protein: CASSSGLAQEQFF. In DNA form, the CDR3 reads TGTGCCAGCAGCTCCGGACTAGCCCAAGAGCAGTTCTTC.

The J gene is TRBJ1-1, the V gene TRBV10-3, with TRBD1 matching over 9 bases. The CDR3 totals 14 residues. The germline gives CDR1 ENHRY, CDR2 SYGVKD. The junction had 6 bases not matched to a gene; V was cut back by 10 bases and J by 0 bases. CDR3 sequence: CATHGQGMNTEAFF. The CDR3 DNA reads TGTGCCACTCACGGACAGGGGATGAACACTGAAGCTTTCTTT.

The chain links TRBV5-1 to TRBJ1-4, with a weak D call TRBD1 (6 bases). There are 15 residues in the CDR3. The V end was cut by 3 bases, the J end by 8 bases, with 17 bases between. Germline CDR1 and CDR2: SGHRS and YFSETQ. CDR3 residues: CASSSGTRVGEKLFF. DNA of the CDR3: TGCGCCAGCAGCTCAGGGACAAGGGTTGGAGAAAAACTGTTTTTT.

A few counts support this clone. V usage is TRBV3-1 (or the pseudogene TRBV3-2) and J usage is TRBJ1-2; 8 bases match TRBD1. The CDR3 is 15 residues long. J gave up 4 bases and V 3 bases, and 7 bases lay outside the gene matches. Germline CDR1 reads LGHDT; CDR2 reads YNNKEL (reference sequence). CDR3 sequence: CASSHPGQGSYGYTF. In nucleotides, the CDR3 is TGTGCCAGCAGCCATCCCGGACAGGGAAGCTATGGCTACACCTTC.

The chain uses TRBV5-6 and TRBJ1-5, with no clear D. V lost 5 bases, J lost 2 bases, and 8 bases lay in between. CDR1 and CDR2 (germline): SGHDT, YYEEEE. The CDR3 is 13 amino acids. This chain's CDR3 is CASSAGGNQPQHF. The CDR3 nucleotides read TGTGCCAGCAGTGCCGGAGGCAATCAGCCCCAGCATTTT.